One sample yielded the 32 T cell receptor beta chains listed below, sequenced in a study of T cell repertoires in cytomegalovirus infection. TCRdb reprocessed the reads with MiXCR, giving one entry per CDR3 protein. The repertoire includes under 200,000 distinct CDR3 sequences, approximately 9.6% of them detected once, and about 4.6% sits in the top ten. Material for sequencing was PBMCs. These receptors all stem from a human donor in good health (CMV status not recorded). Some clones in this sample may be carry-over from other donors' samples.

This clonotype was observed at least ten times. The CDR3 DNA follows: TGTGCCAGCAGACCCTCTGGACTAGTCGGCGAGCAGTACTTC. Amino acids: CASRPSGLVGEQYF. The chain has TRBV7-2 and TRBJ2-7, with 7 bases that match TRBD2. CDR3 size: 14 residues. The trim removed 6 bases at V and 6 bases at J, leaving 11 bases unmatched. CDR1 and CDR2 (germline): SGHTA, FQGNSA. Together with reference TRBV7-2 and TRBJ2-7, the CDR3 gives the full variable domain: GAGVSQSPSNKVTEKGKDVELRCDPISGHTALYWYRQSLGQGLEFLIYFQGNSAPDKSGLPSDRFSAERTGGSVSTLTIQRTQQEDSAVYLCASRPSGLVGEQYFGPGTRLTVT.

A few counts support this clonotype. In nucleotides, the CDR3 is TGTGCCAGCAAAAGGGGGGACTACGAGCAGTACTTC. Its protein product is CASKRGDYEQYF. The chain links TRBV27 to TRBJ2-7, with D possibly being TRBD1 or TRBD2 (6 bases each). The V gene lost 7 bases and the J gene lost 3 bases, with 10 bases spanning the gap. The CDR3 has 12 amino acids. The germline V gene has CDR1 MNHEY and CDR2 SMNVEV (reference sequence).

The chain combines TRBV28 with TRBJ1-5, with 10 positions matching TRBD1. This CDR3 region has 17 residues. J gave up 2 bases and V 2 bases, and 6 bases lay outside the gene matches. Germline values: CDR1 MDHEN, CDR2 SYDVKM. The CDR3 spells CASSLVTGGAGNQPQHF. The CDR3 DNA follows: TGTGCCAGCAGTTTAGTGACAGGGGGCGCGGGCAATCAGCCCCAGCATTTT.

This clonotype was observed at least ten times. The chain couples TRBV7-2 to TRBJ1-2, with a possible D match to TRBD1 (5 bases). Germline-derived CDR1 and CDR2 are SGHTA and FQGNSA. CDR3 size: 15 residues. Trimming took off 11 bases at V and 4 bases at J, with 23 bases between the two ends. CDR3 DNA sequence: TGTGCCTCAACTAAGGGGAAGGGAATAGGCTATGGCTACACCTTC. Protein: CASTKGKGIGYGYTF.

On this clonotype itself: A junction end diverges from the germline sequence, so it may reflect a read error. The genes are TRBV25-1 and TRBJ1-1; D unresolved. Germline lookup yields CDR1 MGHDK and CDR2 SYGVNS. The CDR3 has 14 residues. The CDR3, as DNA: TGTGCCAGCAGTGTAGACGAAACTGGCACTGAATCTTTCTTT. It encodes CASSVDETGTESFF.

Many counts were recorded for this clonotype. V is TRBV28 and J is TRBJ1-1; D is undetermined. The CDR3 is made up of 14 amino acids. CDR1 and CDR2 from the germline V gene are MDHEN and SYDVKM. The V end lost 3 bases, the J end lost 4 bases, and 12 bases lay between the germline ends. This chain's CDR3 is CASSFAGQSTEAFF. The DNA for the CDR3 is TGTGCCAGCAGTTTCGCGGGTCAGAGCACTGAAGCTTTCTTT.

This clonotype was seen only once. This sequence joins TRBV29-1 and TRBJ2-2; perhaps TRBD2 as D (5 bases). Trimming shortened V by 7 bases and J by 3 bases, and 12 bases separated the two germline ends. The CDR3 covers 13 residues. Germline loops: CDR1 SQVTM, CDR2 ANQGSEA. The CDR3 loop is CSASRGDTGELFF. CDR3 sequence (DNA): TGCAGCGCATCCCGGGGAGACACCGGGGAGCTGTTTTTT.

This clonotype was recorded many times. This chain links TRBV7-2 with TRBJ1-2; weak D call: TRBD1 (5 bases). Per the germline V gene, CDR1 is SGHTA and CDR2 is FQGNSA. The CDR3 contains 13 residues. V was shortened by 4 bases and J by 4 bases, with 10 bases between the two germline ends. CDR3 DNA sequence: TGTGCCAGCAGCTCGCCCGGGGGCTATGGCTACACCTTC. It yields the protein CASSSPGGYGYTF. Complete variable domain (other parts from reference TRBV7-2 and TRBJ1-2): GAGVSQSPSNKVTEKGKDVELRCDPISGHTALYWYRQSLGQGLEFLIYFQGNSAPDKSGLPSDRFSAERTGGSVSTLTIQRTQQEDSAVYLCASSSPGGYGYTFGSGTRLTVV.

The genes are TRBV6-2 or TRBV6-3 and TRBJ1-1; D gene uncertain. The V end lost 1 base, the J end lost 4 bases, and 7 bases lay between the germline ends. The CDR3 length is 13 residues. Per the germline V gene, CDR1 is MNHEY and CDR2 is SVGEGT. The DNA of the CDR3 is TGTGCCAGCAGTTACTTAGTGACCACTGAAGCTTTCTTT. It translates to CASSYLVTTEAFF.

This clonotype was detected many times. The chain combines TRBV7-2 with TRBJ2-1, with D possibly TRBD2 on 5 matching bases. The germline V gene encodes CDR1 SGHTA and CDR2 FQGNSA. The V and J ends lost 1 base and 0 bases respectively, with 13 bases between them. The CDR3 extends over 17 amino acids. The CDR3 reads CASSLGGLESSYNEQFF. CDR3 DNA: TGTGCCAGCAGCTTAGGCGGACTGGAGAGCTCCTACAATGAGCAGTTCTTC.

This sequence joins TRBV20-1 and TRBJ1-1, with 9 bases aligning to TRBD1. Per germline, CDR1 DFQATT and CDR2 SNEGSKA (reference sequence). This CDR3 region has 13 residues. V shed 8 bases and J 4 bases; nucleotides not matched to a gene: 8. The CDR3 region has the DNA TGCAGTACCTCGGGACAGGGAGTCACTGAAGCTTTCTTT. Its protein product is CSTSGQGVTEAFF.

This clonotype was counted ten times or more. The chain employs TRBV7-9 and TRBJ2-1; 8 bases map to TRBD2. The CDR3 consists of 14 residues. Germline CDR1 SEHNR, CDR2 FQNEAQ (reference sequence). J lost 9 bases, V lost 5 bases, and 9 bases had no gene match. CDR3 bases: TGTGCCAGCAGCCCCCCCGGGAGCGGGAGTGAGCAGTTCTTC. This codes for CASSPPGSGSEQFF. Looking up the rest from reference TRBV7-9 and TRBJ2-1 gives the full variable domain: DTGVSQNPRHKITKRGQNVTFRCDPISEHNRLYWYRQTLGQGPEFLTYFQNEAQLEKSRLLSDRFSAERPKGSFSTLEIQRTEQGDSAMYLCASSPPGSGSEQFFGPGTRLTVL.

This clonotype was detected ten times or more. The chain is built from TRBV15 and TRBJ2-2; 10 nucleotides align to TRBD2. This CDR3 spans 16 amino acids. Germline trimming cut 1 base from V and 1 base from J; bases unmatched to any gene: 0. Germline V gene data show CDR1 as LNHNV and CDR2 as YYDKDF (reference sequence). The CDR3 sequence: CATSRGLAGNTGELFF. The CDR3 DNA sequence: TGTGCCACCAGCAGAGGACTAGCGGGGAACACCGGGGAGCTGTTTTTT.

Ten or more counts support this clonotype. The rearrangement links TRBV7-2 to TRBJ2-1; no firm D call. V dropped 5 bases and J dropped 6 bases, with 8 bases sitting between them. The V gene's germline CDR1 is SGHTA and CDR2 FQGNSA. The CDR3 is made up of 12 amino acids. CDR3 loop: CASSRTSNEQFF. The CDR3 coding sequence is TGTGCCAGCAGCCGTACGTCCAATGAGCAGTTCTTC.

To note about this clonotype: The junction shows a germline mismatch at one end, possibly a read error. The gene calls are TRBV6-4 and TRBJ2-2, with 10 positions matching TRBD2. The CDR3 runs 15 residues. Germline CDR1 reads MRHNA; CDR2 reads SNTAGT. The chain's CDR3 is CASQEREGNTGELFF. CDR3 coding DNA: TGCGCCAGTCAAGAGCGGGAGGGGAACACCGGGGAGCTGTTTTTT.

The chain recombines TRBV18 with TRBJ2-5, with a weak D call TRBD2 (6 bases). The CDR3 sequence is 15 residues long. V was pared by 5 bases and J by 4 bases, with 17 bases between. CDR1 is KGHSH, CDR2 LQKENI, per germline. The CDR3 here is CASSFLPGLGETQYF. The CDR3 DNA follows: TGTGCCAGCTCATTTTTGCCGGGACTGGGAGAGACCCAGTACTTC.

This clonotype has only a few counts. This may be a read error, as it is one base from a much larger clone. This rearrangement joins TRBV5-4 to TRBJ2-7; D gene uncertain. This CDR3 has 13 amino acids. V was cut by 4 bases and J by 0 bases, with 8 bases left in between. Germline CDR1 and CDR2: SGHNT and YYREEE (reference sequence). CDR3 amino acids: CASSPDTSYEQYF. The DNA of the CDR3 is TGTGCCAGCAGCCCAGACACCTCCTACGAGCAGTACTTC.

This clonotype was observed a handful of times. The chain employs TRBV28 and TRBJ2-3; D not certain. Trimming cost V 8 bases and J 1 base, with 10 bases left between them. This CDR3 spans 13 amino acids. Germline V gives CDR1 MDHEN, CDR2 SYDVKM. The CDR3 protein is CASCASRTDTQYF. The CDR3 DNA reads TGTGCCAGCTGCGCGTCCCGCACAGATACGCAGTATTTT.

This chain uses TRBV28 with TRBJ1-1, with TRBD1 identical over 7 bases. V was pared by 2 bases and J by 0 bases, with 6 bases of the junction left unmatched. Germline CDR1 MDHEN, CDR2 SYDVKM. This CDR3 contains 16 residues. Here the CDR3 reads CASSLTGQPMNTEAFF. Here the CDR3 DNA reads TGTGCCAGCAGTTTAACGGGACAGCCCATGAACACTGAAGCTTTCTTT.

This clonotype showed up many times. This rearrangement joins TRBV20-1 to TRBJ2-7; D is tentatively TRBD1 or TRBD2 (6 bases each). V was cut by 0 bases and J by 2 bases, with 11 bases left in between. This CDR3 has 14 amino acids. Germline values: CDR1 DFQATT, CDR2 SNEGSKA (reference sequence). The chain's CDR3 is CSARDLGGAYEQYF. The CDR3 DNA sequence: TGCAGTGCTAGAGATCTGGGGGGCGCCTACGAGCAGTACTTC.

This clonotype has a handful of counts. This sequence joins TRBV12-3 or TRBV12-4 and TRBJ2-1, with 13 bases identical to TRBD2. After removal of 7 bases from V and 7 bases from J, the junction contained 7 bases not matched to a gene. The CDR3 is made up of 15 amino acids. This CDR3 reads CASMIGTSGMNEQFF. As DNA, the CDR3 is TGTGCCAGCATGATCGGGACTAGCGGGATGAATGAGCAGTTCTTC.

V and J are TRBV28 and TRBJ2-7; no clear D gene. The CDR3 length is 13 residues. Between the trimmed V and J ends, which lost 6 bases and 0 bases, there was a span of 9 bases. From germline, CDR1 is MDHEN and CDR2 SYDVKM. The CDR3 loop reads CASSLGHSYEQYF. The CDR3 DNA is TGTGCCAGCAGCCTCGGGCACTCCTACGAGCAGTACTTC.

This clonotype occurred many times. J is TRBJ2-7 and V is TRBV7-9, with D tentatively TRBD2 (6 bases). V was shortened by 4 bases and J by 2 bases, with 21 bases between the two germline ends. Germline CDR1 is SEHNR and CDR2 is FQNEAQ (reference sequence). There are 17 residues in the CDR3. Written as DNA, the CDR3 is TGTGCCAGCAGCTATAAGGCGGCGGGACTCCCTCCCTACGAGCAGTACTTC. It is translated as CASSYKAAGLPPYEQYF.

This clonotype was detected many times. V usage is TRBV7-2 and J usage is TRBJ2-2; a possible D gene is TRBD2 (5 bases). V shed 5 bases and J shed 7 bases, with 17 bases lying between them. This CDR3 has 15 amino acids. Germline assignment: CDR1 SGHTA and CDR2 FQGNSA. This CDR3 is CASSASRREGGELFF. As DNA, the CDR3 is TGTGCCAGCAGCGCCTCTCGGCGCGAGGGCGGGGAGCTGTTTTTT.

In this sample, this clonotype turned up a few times. Since a much larger clone is just one base distant, this may be a read error. J is TRBJ2-1 and V is TRBV6-2 or TRBV6-3; 9 positions match TRBD2. The germline gives CDR1 MNHEY, CDR2 SVGEGT. Trimming cost V 5 bases and J 6 bases; bases outside gene matches: 14. This CDR3 has 17 residues. The CDR3 region is CASSDLFSGGVTNEQFF. The CDR3, as DNA: TGTGCCAGCAGTGATCTTTTTAGCGGGGGAGTAACCAATGAGCAGTTCTTC.

This clonotype was detected many times. V and J are TRBV6-1 and TRBJ1-5, with D perhaps matching TRBD1 (5 bases). This CDR3 has 11 amino acids. Germline CDR1 is MNHNS and CDR2 is SASEGT. Trimming took 6 bases from V and 11 from J, leaving 11 bases between them. Written as DNA, the CDR3 is TGTGCCAGCAGCCAGGGAAAGACCCAGCATTTT. It specifies CASSQGKTQHF.

This clonotype was picked up many times. J is TRBJ2-5 and V is TRBV19; either TRBD1 or TRBD2 may supply D (5 bases each). This CDR3 has 16 residues. The germline V and J ends were trimmed by 3 bases and 4 bases, with 18 bases remaining between them. Per germline, CDR1 LNHDA and CDR2 SQIVND (reference sequence). The CDR3: CASSILGSSGAETQYF. The DNA of the CDR3 is TGTGCCAGTAGTATCCTTGGATCCTCCGGGGCAGAGACCCAGTACTTC.

The gene calls are TRBV20-1 and TRBJ2-1, with D possibly being TRBD2 (5 bases). V was trimmed by 7 bases and J by 7 bases, leaving 17 bases between them. CDR3 length: 13 residues. Germline CDR1 DFQATT, CDR2 SNEGSKA (reference sequence). DNA of the CDR3: TGCAGTGGTGGCGAGGGATTAAGAAATGAGCAGTTCTTC. Translation gives CSGGEGLRNEQFF.

This clonotype was counted only a few times. The chain links TRBV6-2 or TRBV6-3 to TRBJ2-7; 13 bases align to TRBD2. V lost 2 bases and J lost 3; bases outside the gene matches: 7. This CDR3 has 17 residues. Germline values: CDR1 MNHEY, CDR2 SVGEGT. The CDR3 DNA reads as TGTGCCAGCAGTTACAGACTAGCGGGAGGAGTAGACTACGAGCAGTACTTC. As protein: CASSYRLAGGVDYEQYF.

This clonotype was observed many times. The rearrangement joins TRBV7-2 to TRBJ2-3; D gene uncertain. Germline values: CDR1 SGHTA, CDR2 FQGNSA. V was pared by 2 bases and J by 6 bases, with 9 bases between. The CDR3 loop spans 13 amino acids. The CDR3 region has the DNA TGTGCCAGCAGCTTAAGTCTTCGGGATACGCAGTATTTT. Protein sequence: CASSLSLRDTQYF.

This clonotype came up many times. The V and J genes are TRBV7-2 and TRBJ1-4, with 8 bases matching TRBD1. Trimming cost V 3 bases and J 7 bases; bases outside gene matches: 7. Looked up from germline, CDR1 is SGHTA and CDR2 is FQGNSA. The CDR3 spans 15 residues. The DNA for the CDR3 is TGTGCCAGCAGCTTTTCGAGGACAGGGCCTGAAAAACTGTTTTTT. Its translation: CASSFSRTGPEKLFF.

The J gene is TRBJ2-2, the V gene TRBV5-1; 7 nucleotides match TRBD1. The germline V gene has CDR1 SGHRS and CDR2 YFSETQ. This CDR3 is 14 amino acids long. The ends lost 6 bases at V and 5 bases at J; junction bases unmatched: 7. CDR3 region: CASTKDRTTGELFF. DNA for the CDR3: TGCGCCAGCACCAAGGACAGGACAACCGGGGAGCTGTTTTTT. Complete variable domain (other parts from reference TRBV5-1 and TRBJ2-2): KAGVTQTPRYLIKTRGQQVTLSCSPISGHRSVSWYQQTPGQGLQFLFEYFSETQRNKGNFPGRFSGRQFSNSRSEMNVSTLELGDSALYLCASTKDRTTGELFFGEGSRLTVL.